The T cell receptor (beta chain) described here comes from a study of early T cells in non-severe SARS-CoV-2 infection. Study details: Sequenced bulk RNA came from whole blood that was unsorted, and chains were unpaired.

This clonotype was counted many times. Individual cDNA molecules were tagged with unique molecular identifiers, the study reported. From the 5' RACE reads, TCRdb called clonotypes with MiXCR, one entry per CDR3 protein. The sample has about 55,000 distinct CDR3 sequences; roughly an eighth are singletons. V dropped 5 bases and J dropped 0; count of bases not matched to a gene: 9. This CDR3 spans 17 amino acids. This TCR derives from an adult who was a healthcare worker with PCR-confirmed SARS-CoV-2 infection or an uninfected control (not recorded which). The source material was whole blood, sampled at baseline. The rearrangement links TRBV12-3 or TRBV12-4 to TRBJ1-5, with 8 nucleotides matching TRBD1. CDR3 sequence (DNA): TGTGCCAGCAGTCCGGGGACAGGCGGTTTTAGCAATCAGCCCCAGCATTTT. Its translation is CASSPGTGGFSNQPQHF.